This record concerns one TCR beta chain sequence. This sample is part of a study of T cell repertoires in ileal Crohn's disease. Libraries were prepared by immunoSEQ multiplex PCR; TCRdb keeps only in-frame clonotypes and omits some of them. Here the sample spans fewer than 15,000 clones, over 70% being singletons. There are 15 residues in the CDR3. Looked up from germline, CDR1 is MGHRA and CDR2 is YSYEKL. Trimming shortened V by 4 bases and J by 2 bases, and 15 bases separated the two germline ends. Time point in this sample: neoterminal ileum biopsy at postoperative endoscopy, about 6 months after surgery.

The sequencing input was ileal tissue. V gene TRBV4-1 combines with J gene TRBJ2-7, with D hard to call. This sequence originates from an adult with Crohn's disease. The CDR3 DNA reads TGCGCCAGCAGCCTCCCTGGGGTCGGGCCCTACGAGCAGTACTTC. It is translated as CASSLPGVGPYEQYF.